This is a list of T cell receptor beta chains from one sample in a study of OX40 agonist ivuxolimab in advanced cancers. Some clones are missing from TCRdb's copy, which holds only in-frame ones; the method was immunoSEQ multiplex PCR. Of fewer than 75,000 clones listed, 70% to 90% are singletons. The sequenced sample was CD4+ or CD8+ T cells sorted from blood, obtained in a trial of the OX40 agonist ivuxolimab. The receptors were sampled from an adult with an advanced solid tumor such as melanoma, head and neck, liver or kidney cancer. Both conserved end residues are part of each CDR3. A D gene is named only where the DNA matches it firmly. Not every row has a clone size; where given, it reads once, few, many or a size class.

v_gene	j_gene	d_gene	abundance	CDR3nt	CDR3aa
TRBV5-1	TRBJ2-3	TRBD2	.	TGCGCCAGCAGCTTGGCCCGACTAGCGGGGGTTGATACGCAGTATTTT	CASSLARLAGVDTQYF
TRBV19	TRBJ1-2	.	.	TGTGCCAGTAACTCAGGAAGAGCTAACTATGGCTACACCTTC	CASNSGRANYGYTF
TRBV6-5	TRBJ1-1	.	.	TGTGCCAGCAGTCCCTTGGGGACTGAAGCTTTCTTT	CASSPLGTEAFF
TRBV7-9	TRBJ2-3	TRBD2	.	TGTGCCAGCATCACTAGCGCCGGGGGTACGCAGTATTTT	CASITSAGGTQYF
TRBV5-4	TRBJ2-3	.	.	TGTGCCAGCAGCCCCGGGATCCGGACAGATACGCAGTATTTT	CASSPGIRTDTQYF
TRBV10-3	TRBJ1-1	.	.	TGTGCCATCAGTTCGAACACTGAAGCTTTCTTT	CAISSNTEAFF
TRBV5-4	TRBJ1-2	.	few	TGTGCCAGCGGGCCACAGGTTAACTATGGCTACACCTTC	CASGPQVNYGYTF
TRBV5-6	TRBJ2-7	.	once	TGTGCCAGCAGCTTGGCGGGACACCCGGAGCAGTACTTC	CASSLAGHPEQYF
TRBV27	TRBJ2-3	TRBD2	.	TGTGCCAGCAGTTCTCCCGACCAGACTAGCGGAAGCACAGATACGCAGTATTTT	CASSSPDQTSGSTDTQYF
TRBV19	TRBJ1-3	.	.	TGTGCCAGTAGACGGAGCTCTGGAAACACCATATATTTT	CASRRSSGNTIYF
TRBV4-1	TRBJ2-2	.	.	TGCGCCAGCAGCCAAGAACGGGGCAGGGAATCCTTAAAGACCGGGGAGCTGTTTTTT	CASSQERGRESLKTGELFF
TRBV7-7	TRBJ2-2	.	.	TGTGCTAGCAGTCCTGAGAACACCGGGGAGCTGTTTTTT	CASSPENTGELFF
TRBV18	TRBJ2-3	.	once	TGTGCCAGCTCACCACCGACGAACACAGATACGCAGTATTTT	CASSPPTNTDTQYF
TRBV6-5	TRBJ2-3	TRBD2	few	TGTGCCAGCACCAGACTAGCGGGGACAGATACGCAGTATTTT	CASTRLAGTDTQYF
TRBV7-9	TRBJ2-3	TRBD2	.	TGTGCCAGCAGCTTAGCCATGGGACTAGCGTACACAGATACGCAGTATTTT	CASSLAMGLAYTDTQYF
TRBV30	TRBJ1-3	.	.	TGTGCCTGGAGTTTAAGTTACTCTGGAAACACCATATATTTT	CAWSLSYSGNTIYF
TRBV19	TRBJ1-5	.	.	TGTGCCAGTAGCATATGGGGGAACAATCAGCCCCAGCATTTT	CASSIWGNNQPQHF
TRBV5-4	TRBJ2-5	.	.	TGTGCCAGCAGCTTGTATGGAACCCAGTACTTC	CASSLYGTQYF
TRBV6-6	TRBJ1-4	.	.	TGTGCCAGCACCCAGGGTCGGAGGGTAGGAGGAAAACTGTTTTTT	CASTQGRRVGGKLFF
TRBV29-1	TRBJ2-7	.	.	TGCAGCGTCGAGGTGGGCAACGAGCAGTACTTC	CSVEVGNEQYF
TRBV6-5	TRBJ1-3	.	.	TGTGCCAGCAGTTTGGGGGGGCCTGGAAACACCATATATTTT	CASSLGGPGNTIYF
TRBV9	TRBJ2-2	TRBD2	few	TGTGCCAGCAGCGTAGGACTAGCGATGAACACCGGGGAGCTGTTTTTT	CASSVGLAMNTGELFF
TRBV7-2	TRBJ1-5	.	.	TGTGCCAGCAGCCCGGGTTTAGCGGGTAGTCAGCCCCAGCATTTT	CASSPGLAGSQPQHF
TRBV11-3	TRBJ2-3	TRBD2	few	TGTGCCAGCAGCGAAGCGGGAGGCGCAGATACGCAGTATTTT	CASSEAGGADTQYF
TRBV28	TRBJ1-2	.	.	TGTGCCAGCAGTAGTGGGGCAGGGCTTGCTGGCTACACCTTC	CASSSGAGLAGYTF
TRBV2	TRBJ1-6	TRBD1	.	TGTGCCAGCAGCAACAAAGGACAGGGAGGATCACCCCTCCACTTT	CASSNKGQGGSPLHF
TRBV6-5	TRBJ2-7	.	.	TGTGCCAGCAATGAACAGGGAACCTACGAGCAGTACTTC	CASNEQGTYEQYF
TRBV5-1	TRBJ2-2	TRBD2	.	TGCGCCAGCAGCTTGCGGGGCCTGGAGGGAATAGCGGGAGAAACCGGGGAGCTGTTTTTT	CASSLRGLEGIAGETGELFF
TRBV19	TRBJ1-2	.	.	TGTGCCAGTAGTATAATGGTAGGAGGAGGCTACACCTTC	CASSIMVGGGYTF
TRBV20-1	TRBJ2-3	.	once	TGCAGTTCTAAATCCCCCGGAAGGCAGTATTTT	CSSKSPGRQYF
TRBV5-1	TRBJ2-3	TRBD2	.	TGCGCCAGCAGCCCCGGGACTAGCGGATGGGATACGCAGTATTTT	CASSPGTSGWDTQYF
TRBV5-4	TRBJ2-7	.	few	TGTGCCAGCAGCTTAGGGGGGGCCACCTACGAGCAGTACTTC	CASSLGGATYEQYF
TRBV2	TRBJ2-5	.	.	TGTGCCAGCATAAACAGTGCCCAAGAGACCCAGTACTTC	CASINSAQETQYF
TRBV27	TRBJ2-3	TRBD2	.	TGTGCCAGCAGTTTAGTAGGTAGCGGGGTCACAGATACGCAGTATTTT	CASSLVGSGVTDTQYF
TRBV5-1	TRBJ2-7	.	.	TGCGCCAGCAGCTCTGTCGTTTCCTACGAGCAGTACTTC	CASSSVVSYEQYF